This T cell receptor beta chain was captured in a study of PD-1 blockade in classical Hodgkin lymphoma. TCRdb's table, derived via immunoSEQ multiplex PCR, lists solely in-frame clones and lacks some. Among around 46,000 clones listed, less than 85% were seen once. The CDR3 runs to 13 residues. CDR1 MNHNS and CDR2 SASEGT come from the germline V gene. V lost 1 base to trimming and J lost 2 bases, with 5 bases between them. Relapse after autologous stem cell transplantation occurred in every patient, and brentuximab vedotin exposure varied. Source: peripheral blood mononuclear cells (PBMCs), taken before the second cycle of nivolumab. The sequence was collected from a human donor with classical Hodgkin lymphoma. J is TRBJ1-2 and V is TRBV6-1; D is uncertain. This CDR3 is CASSEGGNYGYTF. Here the CDR3 DNA reads TGTGCCAGCAGTGAAGGAGGGAACTATGGCTACACCTTC.